A single sample is the source of the 30 T cell receptor beta chains below, sequenced in a study of blood T cell repertoires in COVID-19. Assay: immunoSEQ multiplex PCR; the TCRdb copy retains only in-frame clones and omits some. In the table there are approximately 99,000 clones, approximately 87% of which are singletons. Sequenced input: peripheral blood. Receptor source: a human donor in a cohort sampled during active COVID-19.

The genes are TRBV12-3 or TRBV12-4 and TRBJ2-7; D gene unclear. The CDR3 runs to 12 residues. The V gene lost 2 bases and the J gene lost 3 bases, with 5 bases spanning the gap. The CDR3 sequence: CASSLLSYEQYF. The CDR3, as DNA: TGTGCCAGCAGTTTACTTAGCTACGAGCAGTACTTC.

This sequence joins TRBV13 and TRBJ2-1; TRBD2 matches at 12 bases. CDR1 and CDR2 from the germline V gene are PRHDT and FYEKMQ (reference sequence). With 5 bases clipped from V and 6 bases from J, the junction kept 8 bases outside the gene matches. The CDR3 is 16 amino acids. The CDR3 protein is CASSQNGLAGSNEQFF. The CDR3 bases are TGTGCCAGCAGCCAAAATGGACTAGCGGGGTCCAATGAGCAGTTCTTC.

With regard to this clone: This sample also contains other DNA sequences that code for the same CDR3. The V gene is TRBV20-1, the J gene TRBJ1-2; D possibly corresponds to TRBD1 (5 bases). This CDR3 spans 11 amino acids. V was pared by 7 bases and J by 8 bases, with 14 bases between. Germline lookup yields CDR1 DFQATT and CDR2 SNEGSKA (reference sequence). CDR3 sequence: CSVPTGGGYTF. For the CDR3, the DNA is TGCAGTGTTCCTACAGGAGGGGGCTACACCTTC.

V gene TRBV3-1 (or the pseudogene TRBV3-2) combines with J gene TRBJ2-1; TRBD2 agrees at 12 bases. Losses at the gene ends were 3 bases for V and 6 bases for J; bases not matched to a gene: 6. Germline values: CDR1 LGHDT, CDR2 YNNKEL (reference sequence). The CDR3 is 16 residues long. The chain's CDR3 is CASSHDGTSGLNEQFF. The CDR3 nucleotides are TGTGCCAGCAGCCATGACGGGACTAGCGGGCTCAATGAGCAGTTCTTC.

This chain links TRBV7-2 with TRBJ2-1, with 9 bases fitting TRBD2. Germline lookup yields CDR1 SGHTA and CDR2 FQGNSA. V shed 4 bases and J 14 bases; nucleotides not matched to a gene: 18. The CDR3 covers 16 residues. The CDR3 is CASSSGGTSHPATKFF. CDR3 nucleotide sequence: TGTGCCAGCAGCTCCGGCGGGACTAGCCACCCCGCGACGAAGTTCTTC.

Here the CDR3 DNA reads TGTGCCAGCAGAATTAGCGGGACGAACACCGGGGAGCTGTTTTTT. Amino acids: CASRISGTNTGELFF. This chain joins TRBV6-5 and TRBJ2-2; 8 positions agree with TRBD2. The ends lost 6 bases at V and 0 bases at J; junction bases unmatched: 3. Germline loops: CDR1 MNHEY, CDR2 SVGAGI. The CDR3 contains 15 residues.

The chain joins TRBV5-1 to TRBJ2-3, with TRBD2 matching over 7 bases. The CDR3 spans 17 residues. Losses at the gene ends were 4 bases for V and 3 bases for J; bases not matched to a gene: 14. The germline V gene has CDR1 SGHRS and CDR2 YFSETQ. CDR3 loop: CASSHGRGEGWTDTQYF. The CDR3 region has the DNA TGCGCCAGCAGCCATGGCCGGGGGGAGGGTTGGACAGATACGCAGTATTTT. Full variable domain (remainder filled in from reference TRBV5-1 and TRBJ2-3): KAGVTQTPRYLIKTRGQQVTLSCSPISGHRSVSWYQQTPGQGLQFLFEYFSETQRNKGNFPGRFSGRQFSNSRSEMNVSTLELGDSALYLCASSHGRGEGWTDTQYFGPGTRLTVL.

This rearrangement joins TRBV2 to TRBJ2-5; a possible D gene is TRBD2 (5 bases). In germline, CDR1 is SNHLY, CDR2 FYNNEI. The CDR3 is made up of 15 amino acids. Trimming pared 2 bases from V and 2 bases from J, leaving 12 bases between. The CDR3 DNA follows: TGTGCCAGCAGTGAAAGCGGAACATGGCAAGAGACCCAGTACTTC. Translation gives CASSESGTWQETQYF.

V usage is TRBV19 and J usage is TRBJ2-1; D is unclear. This CDR3 has 16 amino acids. CDR1 and CDR2 (germline): LNHDA, SQIVND (reference sequence). The V gene lost 5 bases and the J gene lost 7 bases, with 21 bases spanning the gap. CDR3 DNA: TGTGCCAGTAGTCCCCGGGTCTTAGTCTTTTTAAATGAGCAGTTCTTC. It translates to CASSPRVLVFLNEQFF.

The chain uses TRBV11-1 and TRBJ2-7; D ambiguous. This CDR3 spans 12 amino acids. CDR1 is SGHAT and CDR2 is FQDESV in the germline V gene (reference sequence). V was clipped by 1 base and J by 5 bases, with 6 bases between them. CDR3 coding DNA: TGTGCCAGCAGCTTAGGTTTCAACGAGCAGTACTTC. This encodes CASSLGFNEQYF.

The rearrangement links TRBV5-4 to TRBJ1-1; maybe TRBD1 (6 bases). The CDR3 extends over 15 amino acids. Trimming took 0 bases from V and 3 from J, leaving 12 bases between them. Germline CDR1 SGHNT, CDR2 YYREEE (reference sequence). The CDR3 region is CASSLDPGVDTEAFF. The CDR3, as DNA: TGTGCCAGCAGCTTGGATCCAGGGGTCGACACTGAAGCTTTCTTT.

The chain uses TRBV5-1 and TRBJ2-1, with D possibly matching TRBD2 (5 bases). The CDR3 runs to 16 residues. Germline V lookup: CDR1 SGHRS, CDR2 YFSETQ. Between the trimmed V and J ends, which lost 3 bases and 6 bases, there was a span of 19 bases. CDR3 in amino acids: CASSWGARVRINEQFF. The CDR3 nucleotides are TGCGCCAGCAGCTGGGGAGCGAGAGTTCGTATCAATGAGCAGTTCTTC.

The CDR3 bases are TGTGCCAGCAGCCTAAACAGGGGGCCTACTGAAGCTTTCTTT. Protein product: CASSLNRGPTEAFF. V is TRBV4-2 and J is TRBJ1-1, with 9 bases lining up with TRBD1. Trimming at V came to 4 bases and at J to 5 bases, leaving 5 bases not matched to a gene. Germline CDR1 is LGHNA and CDR2 is YNFKEQ. CDR3 length equals 14 residues.

In this sample, this clone turned up once. The chain joins TRBV19 to TRBJ1-2; 7 positions match TRBD1. This CDR3 is built from 14 residues. CDR1 and CDR2 from the germline V gene are LNHDA and SQIVND (reference sequence). J lost 2 bases, V lost 3 bases, and 3 bases had no gene match. The DNA for the CDR3 is TGTGCCAGTAGTATCCGACAGGGAAACTATGGCTACACCTTC. Translation gives CASSIRQGNYGYTF.

V is TRBV12-3 or TRBV12-4 and J is TRBJ1-3, with D tentatively TRBD1 (5 bases). Between the trimmed V and J ends, which lost 3 bases and 9 bases, there was a span of 9 bases. The CDR3 spans 12 residues. In nucleotides, the CDR3 is TGTGCCAGCAGTTTGGCAGGGCCCACCATATATTTT. Residues: CASSLAGPTIYF.

The table lists this clone with a few counts. The chain joins TRBV2 to TRBJ2-2, with D possibly TRBD1 on 6 matching bases. CDR3 length: 14 residues. Germline CDR1 reads SNHLY; CDR2 reads FYNNEI. The V and J ends lost 7 bases and 0 bases respectively, with 9 bases between them. Here the CDR3 reads CASTEGANTGELFF. The CDR3 DNA is TGTGCCAGCACCGAGGGGGCGAACACCGGGGAGCTGTTTTTT.

The chain is built from TRBV5-6 and TRBJ1-1; 9 bases agree with TRBD1. The CDR3 consists of 14 residues. CDR1 is SGHDT, CDR2 YYEEEE, per germline. Losses at the gene ends were 3 bases for V and 9 bases for J; bases not matched to a gene: 9. The CDR3 here is CASSSPGQGWKAFF. DNA for the CDR3: TGTGCCAGCAGCTCCCCGGGACAGGGATGGAAAGCTTTCTTT.

CDR3 loop: CASRPTGKNYGYTF. The CDR3 bases are TGTGCCAGTAGACCGACAGGGAAAAACTATGGCTACACCTTC. The V and J genes are TRBV19 and TRBJ1-2, with TRBD1 matching 7 bases. CDR3 length: 14 amino acids. The V gene's germline CDR1 is LNHDA and CDR2 SQIVND (reference sequence). Germline trimming cut 6 bases from V and 2 bases from J; bases unmatched to any gene: 6.

This chain uses TRBV6-5 with TRBJ2-7; D is unclear. Looked up from germline, CDR1 is MNHEY and CDR2 is SVGAGI. V lost 2 bases and J lost 2, with 7 bases in between. The CDR3 totals 13 residues. The DNA of the CDR3 is TGTGCCAGCAGTTACCTCCGGGCCTACGAGCAGTACTTC. Translated: CASSYLRAYEQYF.

This sequence joins TRBV18 and TRBJ2-7, with a possible D match to TRBD1 (6 bases). The germline CDR1 and CDR2 sequences are KGHSH and LQKENI. V dropped 4 bases and J dropped 0 bases, with 10 bases sitting between them. This CDR3 spans 14 amino acids. The CDR3 spells CASSLQGSSYEQYF. In DNA form, the CDR3 reads TGTGCCAGCTCACTCCAGGGGTCCTCCTACGAGCAGTACTTC.

Note on this clone: This sample also contains other DNA sequences that code for the same CDR3. CDR3 loop: CASSPGTGTYEQYF. The DNA for the CDR3 is TGCGCCAGCAGCCCCGGGACAGGGACCTACGAGCAGTACTTC. This chain links TRBV4-3 with TRBJ2-7; 9 nucleotides align to TRBD1. V lost 4 bases, J lost 2 bases, and 3 bases stayed unmatched. Per germline, CDR1 LGHNA and CDR2 YSLEER. CDR3 length equals 14 residues.

This chain links TRBV19 with TRBJ2-1; TRBD2 matches at 7 bases. Unmatched junction bases numbered 16, after V lost 4 bases and J lost 10 bases. The CDR3 length is 16 residues. Germline V lookup: CDR1 LNHDA, CDR2 SQIVND (reference sequence). This CDR3 reads CASSKPALGPGGEQFF. For the CDR3, the DNA is TGTGCCAGTAGTAAACCTGCCCTCGGACCCGGGGGGGAGCAGTTCTTC.

A remark on this clone: The junction does not match germline at one end; this may be a read error. The J gene is TRBJ2-7, the V gene TRBV12-3 or TRBV12-4, with D uncertain. There are 11 residues in the CDR3. The CDR3 bases are TGTGCCAGCAGTTTCTCCCACGAGCAGTACTTC. This gives the protein CASSFSHEQYF.

This clone appeared once. This chain joins TRBV18 and TRBJ1-1; 9 bases match TRBD1. The CDR3 is 14 residues long. CDR1 is KGHSH and CDR2 is LQKENI in the germline V gene. After removal of 1 base from V and 6 bases from J, the junction contained 3 bases not matched to a gene. In DNA form, the CDR3 reads TGTGCCAGCTCACCACTGGACAGGGGATCTGAAGCTTTCTTT. It translates to CASSPLDRGSEAFF.

V is TRBV7-8 and J is TRBJ2-3; TRBD2 matches at 13 bases. CDR1 SGHVS and CDR2 FQNEAQ come from the germline V gene. The CDR3 spans 16 residues. J gave up 7 bases and V 2 bases, and 6 bases lay outside the gene matches. CDR3 DNA sequence: TGTGCCAGCAGCTTAAGCCCGGGACTAGCGGGACATACGCAGTATTTT. This codes for CASSLSPGLAGHTQYF.

The chain couples TRBV5-4 to TRBJ1-2, with D possibly TRBD1 on 6 matching bases. CDR1 and CDR2 (germline): SGHNT, YYREEE (reference sequence). V lost 0 bases to trimming and J lost 8 bases, with 11 bases between them. CDR3 length: 13 amino acids. CDR3 sequence (DNA): TGTGCCAGCAGCTTGGTAGGGACAAAAGGCTACACCTTC. Translating gives CASSLVGTKGYTF.

This clone was recorded only once. J is TRBJ2-6 and V is TRBV5-6, with D tentatively TRBD1 (6 bases). V was shortened by 1 base and J by 3 bases, with 11 bases between the two germline ends. The CDR3 is made up of 16 amino acids. CDR1 SGHDT and CDR2 YYEEEE come from the germline V gene. The CDR3 is CASSLTGTLGANVLTF. CDR3 nucleotides: TGTGCCAGCAGCTTGACAGGGACGCTTGGGGCCAACGTCCTGACTTTC.

The gene calls are TRBV6-5 and TRBJ2-7; TRBD1 agrees at 8 bases. CDR1 is MNHEY, CDR2 SVGAGI, per germline. Trimming removed 0 bases from V and 5 bases from J; junction bases left unmatched: 9. The CDR3 runs 16 residues. DNA for the CDR3: TGTGCCAGCAGTTACTCGTCCGGACAGGGAAGCAACGAGCAGTACTTC. It is translated as CASSYSSGQGSNEQYF.

The CDR3 spells CASSQRPGLAAPGANVLTF. CDR3 bases: TGCGCCAGCAGCCAGAGACCGGGACTAGCGGCCCCTGGGGCCAACGTCCTGACTTTC. The chain links TRBV5-1 to TRBJ2-6; 11 bases fit TRBD2. V was pared by 4 bases and J by 2 bases, with 11 bases of the junction left unmatched. CDR1 and CDR2 (germline): SGHRS, YFSETQ. The CDR3 length is 19 residues.

V usage is TRBV6-5 and J usage is TRBJ1-1; D perhaps matches TRBD1 (6 bases). V lost 6 bases and J 6 bases, leaving 14 bases between the germline ends. CDR3 length: 13 residues. Germline V CDR1 and CDR2: MNHEY, SVGAGI. This CDR3 reads CASSRSDRSEAFF. The CDR3 nucleotides read TGTGCCAGCAGCCGATCCGACAGGTCTGAAGCTTTCTTT.